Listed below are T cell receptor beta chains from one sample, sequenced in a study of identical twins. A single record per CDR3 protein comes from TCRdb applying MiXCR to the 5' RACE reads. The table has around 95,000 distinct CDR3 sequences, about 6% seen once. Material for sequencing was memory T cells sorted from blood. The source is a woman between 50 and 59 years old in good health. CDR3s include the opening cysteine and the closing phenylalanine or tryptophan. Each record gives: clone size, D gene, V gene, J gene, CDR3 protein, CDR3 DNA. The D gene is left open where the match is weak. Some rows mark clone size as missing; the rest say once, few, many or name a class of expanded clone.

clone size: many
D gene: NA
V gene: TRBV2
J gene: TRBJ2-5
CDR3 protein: CASQSGAQYF
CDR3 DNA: TGTGCCAGCCAATCAGGGGCCCAGTACTTC

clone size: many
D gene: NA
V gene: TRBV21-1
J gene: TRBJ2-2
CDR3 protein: CASSISGRAELFF
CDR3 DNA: TGTGCCAGCAGCATCAGCGGGAGGGCCGAGCTGTTTTTT

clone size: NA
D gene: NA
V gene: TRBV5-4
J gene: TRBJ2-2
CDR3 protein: CTSSPGHTGELFF
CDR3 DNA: TGTACCAGCAGCCCCGGGCACACCGGGGAGCTGTTTTTT

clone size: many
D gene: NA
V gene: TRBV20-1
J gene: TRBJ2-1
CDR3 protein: CSARSLSSEQFF
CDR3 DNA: TGCAGTGCTAGGAGTCTTTCCAGTGAGCAGTTCTTC

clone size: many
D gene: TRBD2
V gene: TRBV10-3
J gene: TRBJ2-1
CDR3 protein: CAISDVSGLAGNYNEQFF
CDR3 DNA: TGTGCCATCAGTGACGTGTCGGGACTAGCGGGAAACTACAATGAGCAGTTCTTC

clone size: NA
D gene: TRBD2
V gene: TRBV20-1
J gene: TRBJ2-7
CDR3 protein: CSARKTSGSYEQYF
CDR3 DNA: TGCAGTGCGAGAAAAACTAGCGGTTCCTACGAGCAGTACTTC

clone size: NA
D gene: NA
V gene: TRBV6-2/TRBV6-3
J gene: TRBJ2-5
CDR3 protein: CASSYEDTQETQYF
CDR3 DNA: TGTGCCAGCAGTTACGAGGACACACAAGAGACCCAGTACTTC

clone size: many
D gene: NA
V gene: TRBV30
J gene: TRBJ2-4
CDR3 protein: CAWTPGGAKNIQYF
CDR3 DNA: TGTGCCTGGACTCCGGGTGGTGCCAAAAACATTCAGTACTTC

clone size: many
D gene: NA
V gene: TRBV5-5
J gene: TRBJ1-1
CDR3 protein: CASSLALLRTEAFF
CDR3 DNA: TGTGCCAGCAGCTTGGCCCTTCTAAGGACTGAAGCTTTCTTT

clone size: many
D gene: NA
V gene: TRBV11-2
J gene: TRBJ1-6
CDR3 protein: CASSLDRGTGFSPLHF
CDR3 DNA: TGTGCCAGCAGCTTAGATCGAGGGACCGGGTTTTCACCCCTCCACTTT

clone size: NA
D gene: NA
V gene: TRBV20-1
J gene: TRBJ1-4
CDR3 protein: CSAAFGATNEKLFF
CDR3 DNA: TGCAGTGCTGCCTTTGGGGCGACTAATGAAAAACTGTTTTTT

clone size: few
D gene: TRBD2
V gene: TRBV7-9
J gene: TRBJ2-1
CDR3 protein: CASSLGAGGPIEQFF
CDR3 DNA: TGTGCCAGCAGCTTGGGAGCGGGAGGGCCTATTGAGCAGTTCTTC

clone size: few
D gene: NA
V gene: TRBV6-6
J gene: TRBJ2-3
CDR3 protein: CASSGPRDALPSTDTQYF
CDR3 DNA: TGTGCCAGCAGTGGGCCAAGGGATGCCCTACCTAGCACAGATACGCAGTATTTT

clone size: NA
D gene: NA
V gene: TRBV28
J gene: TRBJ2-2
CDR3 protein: CASSLFPTGELFF
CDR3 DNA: TGTGCCAGCAGTTTATTCCCAACCGGGGAGCTGTTTTTT

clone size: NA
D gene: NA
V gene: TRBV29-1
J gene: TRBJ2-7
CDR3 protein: CSVRQGPYEQYF
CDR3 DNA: TGCAGCGTTCGGCAGGGACCCTACGAGCAGTACTTC

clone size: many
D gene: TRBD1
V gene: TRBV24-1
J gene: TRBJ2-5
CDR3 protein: CATSDAGTGIVETQYF
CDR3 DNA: TGTGCCACCAGTGATGCCGGGACAGGGATCGTTGAGACCCAGTACTTC

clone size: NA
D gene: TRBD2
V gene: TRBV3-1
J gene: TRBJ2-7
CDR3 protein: CASSPAGPPGEYF
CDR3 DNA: TGTGCCAGCAGCCCAGCGGGACCCCCTGGGGAGTACTTC

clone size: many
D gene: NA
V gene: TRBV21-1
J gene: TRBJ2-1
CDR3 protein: CASSSRDRGSDEQFF
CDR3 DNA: TGTGCCAGCAGCTCCCGGGACAGGGGATCGGATGAGCAGTTCTTC

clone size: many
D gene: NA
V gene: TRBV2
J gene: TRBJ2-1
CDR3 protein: CASSGYNEQFF
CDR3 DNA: TGTGCCAGCAGTGGGTACAATGAGCAGTTCTTC

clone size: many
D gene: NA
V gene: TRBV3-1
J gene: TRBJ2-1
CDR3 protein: CASSQAYGDEQFF
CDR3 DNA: TGTGCCAGCAGCCAAGCCTACGGGGATGAGCAGTTCTTC

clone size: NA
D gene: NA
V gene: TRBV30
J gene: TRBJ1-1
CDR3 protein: CAWSVRATGTEAFF
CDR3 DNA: TGTGCCTGGAGTGTACGGGCCACTGGGACTGAAGCTTTCTTT

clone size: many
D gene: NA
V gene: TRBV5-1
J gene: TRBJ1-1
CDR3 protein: CASSPTTDLNTEAFF
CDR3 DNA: TGCGCCAGCAGCCCGACGACAGATTTGAACACTGAAGCTTTCTTT

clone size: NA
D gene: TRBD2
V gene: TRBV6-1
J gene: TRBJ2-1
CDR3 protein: CASILDGLAAYNEQFF
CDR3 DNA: TGTGCCAGCATCCTGGATGGGCTAGCGGCGTACAATGAGCAGTTCTTC

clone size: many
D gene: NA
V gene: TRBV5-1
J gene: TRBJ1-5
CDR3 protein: CASSLLGDNQPQHF
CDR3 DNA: TGCGCCAGCAGCTTGCTGGGAGACAATCAGCCCCAGCATTTT

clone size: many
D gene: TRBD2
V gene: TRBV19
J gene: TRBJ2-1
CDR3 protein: CASSSRLAGGRNEQFF
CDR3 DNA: TGTGCCAGTAGTTCACGACTAGCGGGAGGTAGGAATGAGCAGTTCTTC

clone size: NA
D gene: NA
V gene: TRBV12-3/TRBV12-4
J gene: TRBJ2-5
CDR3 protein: CASSPRSGGLETQYF
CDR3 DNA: TGTGCCAGCAGTCCTCGGTCAGGGGGGTTGGAGACCCAGTACTTC